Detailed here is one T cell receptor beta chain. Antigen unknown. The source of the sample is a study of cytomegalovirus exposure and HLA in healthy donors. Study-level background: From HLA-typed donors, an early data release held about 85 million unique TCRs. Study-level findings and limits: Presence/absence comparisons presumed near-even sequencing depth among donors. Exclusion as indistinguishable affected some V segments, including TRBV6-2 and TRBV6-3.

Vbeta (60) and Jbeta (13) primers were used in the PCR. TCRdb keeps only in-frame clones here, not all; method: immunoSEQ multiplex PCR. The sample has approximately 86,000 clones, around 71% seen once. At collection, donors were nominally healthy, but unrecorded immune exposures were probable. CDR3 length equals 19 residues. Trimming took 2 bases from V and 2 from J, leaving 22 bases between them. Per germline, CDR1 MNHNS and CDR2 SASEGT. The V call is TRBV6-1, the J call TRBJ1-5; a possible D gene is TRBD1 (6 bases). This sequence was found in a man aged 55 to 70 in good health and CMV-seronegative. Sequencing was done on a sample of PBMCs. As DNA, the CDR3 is TGTGCCAGCAGTGAACGTGGACAGCACATTTTACAGGGCAATCAGCCCCAGCATTTT. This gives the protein CASSERGQHILQGNQPQHF.